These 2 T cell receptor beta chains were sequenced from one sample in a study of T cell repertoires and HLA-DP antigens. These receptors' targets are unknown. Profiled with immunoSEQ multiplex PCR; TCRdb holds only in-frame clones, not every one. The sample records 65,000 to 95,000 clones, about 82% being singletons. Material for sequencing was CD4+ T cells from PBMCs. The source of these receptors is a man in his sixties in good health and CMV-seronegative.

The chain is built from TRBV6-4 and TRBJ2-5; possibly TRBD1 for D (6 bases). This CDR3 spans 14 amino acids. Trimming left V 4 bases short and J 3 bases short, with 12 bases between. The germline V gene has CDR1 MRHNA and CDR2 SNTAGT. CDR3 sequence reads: CASSARAGEETQYF. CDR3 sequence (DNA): TGTGCCAGCAGTGCGAGGGCAGGGGAAGAGACCCAGTACTTC.

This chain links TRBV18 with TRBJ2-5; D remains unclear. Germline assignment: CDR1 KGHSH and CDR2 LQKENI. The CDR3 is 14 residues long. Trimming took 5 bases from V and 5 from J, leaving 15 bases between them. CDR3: CASSVGSTSETQYF. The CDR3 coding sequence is TGTGCCAGCTCAGTGGGGTCTACTTCGGAGACCCAGTACTTC.